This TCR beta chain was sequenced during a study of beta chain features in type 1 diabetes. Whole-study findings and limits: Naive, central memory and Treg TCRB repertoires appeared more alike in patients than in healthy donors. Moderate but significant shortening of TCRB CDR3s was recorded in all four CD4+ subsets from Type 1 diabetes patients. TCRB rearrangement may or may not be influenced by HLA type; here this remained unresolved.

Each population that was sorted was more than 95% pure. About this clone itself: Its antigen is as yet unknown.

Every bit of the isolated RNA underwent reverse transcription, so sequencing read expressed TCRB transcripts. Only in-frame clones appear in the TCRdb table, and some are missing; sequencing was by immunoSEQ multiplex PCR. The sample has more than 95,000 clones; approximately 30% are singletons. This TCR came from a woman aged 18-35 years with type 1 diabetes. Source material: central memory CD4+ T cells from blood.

The CDR3 loop reads CASSDGRGSAKNIQYF. The CDR3 DNA reads TGTGCCAGCAGTGATGGAAGGGGTTCGGCCAAAAACATTCAGTACTTC. The rearrangement joins TRBV6-1 to TRBJ2-4; D perhaps matches TRBD1 (5 bases). The CDR3 has 16 residues. The V gene's germline CDR1 is MNHNS and CDR2 SASEGT. Trimming removed 3 bases from V and 1 base from J, with 13 bases in between.